The rows below give T cell receptor beta chains drawn from one sample of a study of cytomegalovirus exposure and HLA in healthy donors. Assay used: immunoSEQ multiplex PCR; TCRdb lists only in-frame clones, some missing. The sample has approximately 160,000 clones; roughly four fifths are singletons. The specimen was PBMCs. The receptors come from a woman under 30 in good health and CMV-seronegative. Each CDR3 is given with its conserved first and last residue. D genes are given only for firm matches. Only part of the rows carry a size: once, few, many, or a class if the clone is expanded.

V gene,D gene,CDR3 length,clone size,J gene,CDR3 protein,CDR3 DNA
TRBV7-9,TRBD2,14,.,TRBJ2-7,CASSLRAGIYEQYF,TGTGCCAGCAGCTTACGAGCGGGAATTTACGAGCAGTACTTC
TRBV6-1,TRBD1,15,.,TRBJ1-1,CASSVPGQRNTEAFF,TGTGCCAGCAGCGTTCCGGGACAGAGAAACACTGAAGCTTTCTTT
TRBV2,.,17,.,TRBJ2-6,CASRLTGSLPGANVLTF,TGTGCCAGCAGACTCACAGGGTCTTTGCCTGGGGCCAACGTCCTGACTTTC
TRBV7-9,TRBD1,12,.,TRBJ2-1,CSSSTGEREQFF,TGTTCCAGCAGCACAGGGGAGAGGGAGCAGTTCTTC
TRBV18,.,15,.,TRBJ1-1,CASSPDVVGDTEAFF,TGTGCCAGCTCACCAGATGTGGTTGGAGACACTGAAGCTTTCTTT
TRBV4-1,TRBD1,14,.,TRBJ2-7,CASSQEGQGGEQYF,TGCGCCAGCAGCCAAGAGGGACAGGGAGGCGAGCAGTACTTC
TRBV10-3,.,15,.,TRBJ1-3,CAISEGLFSGNTIYF,TGTGCCATCAGTGAGGGACTGTTCTCTGGAAACACCATATATTTT
TRBV27,TRBD2,20,.,TRBJ2-1,CASRGLTSGTVQSSYNEQFF,TGTGCCAGCAGAGGCCTTACTAGCGGGACCGTCCAGAGCTCCTACAATGAGCAGTTCTTC
TRBV18,.,15,.,TRBJ1-3,CASSPGQLSGNTIYF,TGTGCCAGCTCACCGGGACAACTCTCTGGAAACACCATATATTTT
TRBV27,.,13,.,TRBJ1-1,CASSLSLSSEAFF,TGTGCCAGCAGTTTATCTCTGAGTAGTGAAGCTTTCTTT
TRBV5-4,.,16,few,TRBJ2-5,CASSLEPAMQQETQYF,TGTGCCAGCAGCTTGGAACCAGCGATGCAACAAGAGACCCAGTACTTC
TRBV6-5,.,13,.,TRBJ2-1,CASRSRAYNEQFF,TGTGCCAGCAGAAGCCGGGCCTACAATGAGCAGTTCTTC
TRBV19,.,15,.,TRBJ2-7,CASSIRGGSGWEQYF,TGTGCCAGTAGTATCCGCGGGGGCTCGGGCTGGGAGCAGTACTTC
TRBV30,TRBD1,14,.,TRBJ1-1,CAWSGTGLGGEAFF,TGTGCCTGGAGTGGGACAGGGTTGGGCGGTGAAGCTTTCTTT
TRBV18,TRBD2,18,.,TRBJ2-7,CASSRRSLTAGGGYEQYF,TGTGCCAGCTCACGACGAAGTTTAACAGCGGGAGGGGGGTACGAGCAGTACTTC
TRBV19,.,13,.,TRBJ1-1,CASSARGYTEAFF,TGTGCCAGTAGTGCGCGGGGGTACACTGAAGCTTTCTTT
TRBV27,.,14,.,TRBJ1-2,CASSLKGRGYGYTF,TGTGCCAGCAGTTTAAAAGGCCGAGGCTATGGCTACACCTTC
TRBV18,.,16,.,TRBJ1-5,CASSPTGGTDTRPQHF,TGTGCCAGCTCACCCACGGGAGGAACCGATACGAGGCCCCAGCATTTT
TRBV6-5,TRBD2,15,.,TRBJ2-1,CASRDASSGHNEQFF,TGTGCCAGCAGAGACGCGTCTAGCGGACACAATGAGCAGTTCTTC
TRBV6-5,TRBD2,16,.,TRBJ2-7,CASSYSLAGASYEQYF,TGTGCCAGCAGTTACTCGTTAGCGGGAGCCTCCTACGAGCAGTACTTC
TRBV7-2,.,10,.,TRBJ1-2,CASSHYGYTF,TGTGCCAGCAGTCATTATGGCTACACCTTC
TRBV9,TRBD1,16,.,TRBJ2-3,CASSLRGGRSTDTQYF,TGTGCCAGCAGCCTCCGAGGGGGCAGGAGCACAGATACGCAGTATTTT
TRBV10-3,.,13,.,TRBJ1-2,CAIRTDNKHGYTF,TGTGCCATCAGGACGGACAACAAGCATGGCTACACCTTC
TRBV18,.,15,once,TRBJ1-1,CASSPLEREYTEAFF,TGTGCCAGCTCACCGTTGGAAAGGGAGTACACTGAAGCTTTCTTT
TRBV6-5,TRBD2,16,.,TRBJ2-1,CASSYISGVPYNEQFF,TGTGCCAGCAGTTACATTAGCGGGGTTCCGTACAATGAGCAGTTCTTC
TRBV18,TRBD1,16,.,TRBJ1-2,CATTFDRAASNYGYTF,TGTGCCACCACCTTCGACAGGGCGGCTTCGAACTATGGCTACACCTTC
TRBV4-1,.,17,.,TRBJ2-5,CASSQGFGARGKETQYF,TGCGCCAGCAGCCAAGGATTCGGAGCGCGGGGCAAAGAGACCCAGTACTTC
TRBV5-8,TRBD1,16,.,TRBJ1-1,CASSLYAGGMNTEAFF,TGTGCCAGCAGCCTTTACGCAGGGGGAATGAACACTGAAGCTTTCTTT
TRBV27,TRBD1,16,.,TRBJ1-5,CASRDTGGMGYQPQHF,TGTGCCAGCAGGGACACAGGGGGCATGGGCTATCAGCCCCAGCATTTT
TRBV6-5,.,11,few,TRBJ2-1,CASSHGGEQFF,TGTGCCAGCAGTCACGGAGGGGAGCAGTTCTTC
TRBV4-2,.,14,.,TRBJ2-3,CASSHQVSTDTQYF,TGTGCCAGCAGCCACCAGGTTAGCACAGATACGCAGTATTTT
TRBV4-1,TRBD2,18,.,TRBJ2-3,CASSQTPTSGRAGHTQYF,TGCGCCAGCAGCCAGACCCCGACTAGCGGGAGGGCGGGGCATACGCAGTATTTT
TRBV6-1,TRBD1,14,few,TRBJ1-5,CASSAGQGNQPQHF,TGTGCCAGCAGCGCGGGACAGGGCAATCAGCCCCAGCATTTT
TRBV7-9,TRBD1,15,.,TRBJ1-4,CSSSLTGGGNEKLFF,TGTTCCAGCAGCTTGACAGGGGGTGGTAATGAAAAACTGTTTTTT
TRBV5-4,.,13,.,TRBJ1-2,CASSLDGDYGYTF,TGTGCCAGCAGCTTGGACGGGGACTATGGCTACACCTTC
TRBV2,.,16,.,TRBJ2-4,CASSEAKGLAKNIQYF,TGTGCCAGCAGTGAAGCAAAGGGGCTAGCCAAAAACATTCAGTACTTC
TRBV20-1,TRBD2,11,.,TRBJ2-7,CRGAGGGEQYF,TGCAGAGGAGCGGGAGGGGGGGAGCAGTACTTC
TRBV7-2,TRBD1,16,.,TRBJ2-7,CASSLGRTGLAYEQYF,TGTGCCAGCAGCTTAGGTAGGACAGGGTTGGCCTACGAGCAGTACTTC
TRBV5-1,TRBD1,13,.,TRBJ1-2,CASSGQGNYGYTF,TGCGCCAGCAGCGGACAGGGTAACTATGGCTACACCTTC
TRBV11-2,TRBD1,15,.,TRBJ2-7,CASGSSDRVSYEQYF,TGTGCCAGCGGATCTTCGGACAGGGTTTCCTACGAGCAGTACTTC
TRBV6-1,.,15,.,TRBJ2-7,CASSEYVQGPYEQYF,TGTGCCAGCAGTGAATATGTACAGGGACCCTACGAGCAGTACTTC
TRBV5-4,TRBD1,15,.,TRBJ1-1,CASSLNGGQLAEAFF,TGTGCCAGCAGCTTGAATGGGGGACAGTTGGCTGAAGCTTTCTTT
TRBV28,.,14,.,TRBJ2-2,CASSRLLNTGELFF,TGTGCCAGCAGTCGGTTACTGAACACCGGGGAGCTGTTTTTT
TRBV2,.,16,.,TRBJ1-2,CASSEALLWRIYGYTF,TGTGCCAGCAGTGAAGCGCTTCTATGGCGGATCTATGGCTACACCTTC
TRBV9,.,17,.,TRBJ1-6,CASSAKTGGSYNSPLHF,TGTGCCAGCAGCGCCAAGACGGGAGGCTCCTATAATTCACCCCTCCACTTT
TRBV6-6,TRBD2,12,.,TRBJ2-5,CASVAGQETQYF,TGTGCCAGCGTAGCGGGGCAAGAGACCCAGTACTTC
TRBV19,.,13,.,TRBJ1-1,CASSINFDTEAFF,TGTGCCAGTAGTATTAATTTTGACACTGAAGCTTTCTTT
TRBV6-4,.,18,few,TRBJ1-1,CASSESPRGFLGDTEAFF,TGTGCCAGCAGTGAAAGCCCAAGGGGCTTCCTAGGCGACACTGAAGCTTTCTTT
TRBV5-1,TRBD1,14,.,TRBJ1-6,CASSSGTDNSPLHF,TGCGCCAGCAGCTCCGGGACAGATAATTCACCCCTCCACTTT
TRBV6-1,.,15,.,TRBJ2-6,CASSELYSGANVLTF,TGTGCCAGCAGTGAATTATACTCTGGGGCCAACGTCCTGACTTTC
TRBV18,.,13,.,TRBJ1-2,CASSQGLNYGYTF,TGTGCCAGCTCACAGGGACTTAACTATGGCTACACCTTC
TRBV19,.,14,.,TRBJ2-2,CASIAGDKPGELFF,TGTGCCAGTATCGCCGGGGATAAGCCTGGGGAGCTGTTTTTT
TRBV10-2,TRBD1,15,.,TRBJ2-1,CASSEGQGRENEQFF,TGCGCCAGCAGTGAAGGACAGGGGAGGGAAAATGAGCAGTTCTTC
TRBV7-6,.,12,.,TRBJ1-1,CASSLDHGEAFF,TGTGCCAGCAGCTTAGACCACGGTGAAGCTTTCTTT
TRBV9,.,15,.,TRBJ1-2,CASSASGLSWEVYTF,TGTGCCAGCAGCGCTTCAGGGCTATCATGGGAGGTGTACACCTTC